Given below is one T cell receptor beta chain in context. The antigen is not known. Every donor provided one heparinised blood draw, which averaged about 120 mL. Researchers reported sorting CD4+ naive, central memory, regulatory and stem cell-like memory cells via CD45RO/CCR7/CD25/CD127/CD95/CD27. The data were obtained in a study of beta chain features in type 1 diabetes. Study-wide findings and caveats: Shortening that was moderate but significant affected the TCRB CDR3s of Type 1 diabetes patients in all four CD4+ subsets. Whether TCRB rearrangement is influenced by HLA type was left unresolved in this analysis.

Reverse transcribing all isolated RNA meant expressed TCRB transcripts were sequenced. Regulatory, naive and central memory T cell samples averaged about 3.5 million reads. Measured with immunoSEQ multiplex PCR; TCRdb has only the in-frame clones, and not every one. Among a few hundred thousand clones listed, approximately 10% were seen once. The origin of this receptor is a man aged 30-40 years with type 1 diabetes. The source material was naive CD4+ T cells from blood.

CDR3 loop: CSVDPGITGELFF. The CDR3 bases are TGCAGCGTTGACCCCGGGATCACCGGGGAGCTGTTTTTT. The V gene is TRBV29-1, the J gene TRBJ2-2, with D maybe TRBD2 (5 bases). The CDR3 totals 13 residues. V was trimmed by 3 bases and J by 4 bases, leaving 9 bases between them. Germline V lookup: CDR1 SQVTM, CDR2 ANQGSEA.